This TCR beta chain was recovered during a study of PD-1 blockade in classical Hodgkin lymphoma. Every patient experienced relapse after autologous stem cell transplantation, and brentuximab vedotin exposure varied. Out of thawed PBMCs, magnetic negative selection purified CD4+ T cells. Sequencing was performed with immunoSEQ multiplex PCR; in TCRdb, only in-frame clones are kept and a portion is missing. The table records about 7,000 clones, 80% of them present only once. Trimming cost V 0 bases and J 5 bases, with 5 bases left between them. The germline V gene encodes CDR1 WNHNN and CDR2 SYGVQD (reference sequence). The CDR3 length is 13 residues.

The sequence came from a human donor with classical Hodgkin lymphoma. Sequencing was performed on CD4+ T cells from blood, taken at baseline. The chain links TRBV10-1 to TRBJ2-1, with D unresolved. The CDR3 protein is CASSESEHNEQFF. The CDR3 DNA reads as TGCGCCAGCAGTGAGTCGGAGCACAATGAGCAGTTCTTC.